The T cell receptor beta chain described here comes from a study of T cell repertoires in cytomegalovirus infection. Overall study: Public TCR beta signatures indicated both CMV infection and matching HLA type. General study results and limits: Cumulative frequency of public TCR beta families picked out carriers of CMV plus the relevant HLA. HLA-C-restricted CMV-specific TCR beta clonotypes were dominant in the ex vivo response.

TCRdb used MiXCR to reprocess the reads, holding one entry per CDR3 protein. The table records about 400,000 distinct CDR3 sequences, less than 20% of them present only once. This clonotype was picked up a small number of times. As yet, its antigen is unknown. Trimming left V 4 bases short and J 6 bases short, with 19 bases between. The germline V gene has CDR1 DFQATT and CDR2 SNEGSKA (reference sequence). The CDR3 extends over 15 amino acids. Sequencing used PBMCs. The chain combines TRBV20-1 with TRBJ1-5; tentatively, D is TRBD1 (6 bases). The clonotype was recovered from a human donor in good health (CMV status not recorded). Some clones in this sample may be carry-over from other donors' samples. The CDR3 loop reads CSATTGGLLLQPQHF. The DNA of the CDR3 is TGCAGTGCTACAACGGGGGGGCTACTCCTTCAGCCCCAGCATTTT.